This T cell receptor (beta chain) was sequenced during a study of T cell responses to AZD1222 COVID-19 vaccine. Assay used: immunoSEQ multiplex PCR; TCRdb lists only in-frame clones, some missing. The sample holds 95,000 to 100,000 clones, about 86% seen once. Germline CDR1 reads MDHEN; CDR2 reads SYDVKM. The CDR3 runs to 15 residues. V lost 7 bases, J lost 4 bases, and 19 bases lay in between. The clonotype comes from an adult in good health. The chain links TRBV28 to TRBJ1-2; D unresolved. Here the sequenced sample was peripheral blood, taken on day 0 of AZD1222 vaccination. In nucleotides, the CDR3 is TGTGCCAGCACAGAATTTGCCAGATACCCCTATGGCTACACCTTC. As protein: CASTEFARYPYGYTF.